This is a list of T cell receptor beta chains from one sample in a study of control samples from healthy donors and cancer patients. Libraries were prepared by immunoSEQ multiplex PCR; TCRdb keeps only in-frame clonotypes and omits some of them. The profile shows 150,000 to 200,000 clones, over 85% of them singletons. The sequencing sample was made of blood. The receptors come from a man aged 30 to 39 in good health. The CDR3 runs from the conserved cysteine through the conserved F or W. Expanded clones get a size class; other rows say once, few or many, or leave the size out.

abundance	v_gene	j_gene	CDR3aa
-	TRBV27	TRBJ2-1	CASSFSDIRWDNEQFF
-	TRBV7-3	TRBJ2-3	CASSSEGRTDTQYF
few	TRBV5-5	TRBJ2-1	CASSSSDLPSNEQFF
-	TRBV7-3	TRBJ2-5	CASSLKSVAENYQETQYF
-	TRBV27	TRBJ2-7	CASRPAGVSSEQYF
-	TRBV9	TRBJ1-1	CASSVGGQNTEAFF
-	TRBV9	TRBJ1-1	CASSETGREAFF
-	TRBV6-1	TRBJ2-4	CASSESTGGYF
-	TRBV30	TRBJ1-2	CAWSFGKGYTF
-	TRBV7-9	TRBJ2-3	CASGRGETDTQYF